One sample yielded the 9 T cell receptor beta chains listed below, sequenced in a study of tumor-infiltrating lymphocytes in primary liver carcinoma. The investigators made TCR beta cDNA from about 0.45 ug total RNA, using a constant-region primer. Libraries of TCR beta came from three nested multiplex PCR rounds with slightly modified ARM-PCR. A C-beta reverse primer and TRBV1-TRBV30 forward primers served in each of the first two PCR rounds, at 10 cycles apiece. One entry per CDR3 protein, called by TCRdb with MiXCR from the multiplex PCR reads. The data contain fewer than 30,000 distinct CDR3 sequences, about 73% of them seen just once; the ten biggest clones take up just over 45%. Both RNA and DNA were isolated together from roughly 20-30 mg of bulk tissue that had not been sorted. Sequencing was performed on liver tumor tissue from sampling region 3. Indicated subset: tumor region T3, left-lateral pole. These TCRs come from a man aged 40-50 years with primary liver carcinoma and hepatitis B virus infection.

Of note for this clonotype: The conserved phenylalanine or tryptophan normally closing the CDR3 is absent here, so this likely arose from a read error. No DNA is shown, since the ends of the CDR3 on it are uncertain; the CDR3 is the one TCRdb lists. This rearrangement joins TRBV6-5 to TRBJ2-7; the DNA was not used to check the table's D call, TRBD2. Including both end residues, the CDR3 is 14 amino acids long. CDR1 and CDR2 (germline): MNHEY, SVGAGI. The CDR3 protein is CASSYSLAGHEQYL.

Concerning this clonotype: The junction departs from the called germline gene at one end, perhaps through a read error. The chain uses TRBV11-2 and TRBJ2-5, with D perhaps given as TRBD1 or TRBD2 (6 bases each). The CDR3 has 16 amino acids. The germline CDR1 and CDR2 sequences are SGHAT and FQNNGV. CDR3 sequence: CANSQTPGGGKESQYF. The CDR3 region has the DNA TGTGCCAACAGCCAAACTCCTGGAGGGGGGAAGGAGAGCCAGTACTTC.

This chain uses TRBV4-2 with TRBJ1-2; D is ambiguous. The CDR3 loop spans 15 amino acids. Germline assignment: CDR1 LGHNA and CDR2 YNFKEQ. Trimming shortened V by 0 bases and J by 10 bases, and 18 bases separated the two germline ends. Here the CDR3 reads CASSQDTGRCGDYTF. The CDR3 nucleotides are TGTGCCAGCAGCCAAGATACGGGCAGGTGTGGTGACTACACCTTC.

The CDR3 loop is CASHHLQGADSPLHF. In DNA, the CDR3 is TGCGCCAGCCACCACCTACAGGGGGCGGATTCACCCCTCCACTTT. The genes are TRBV4-1 and TRBJ1-6; 9 bases line up with TRBD1. The CDR3 loop spans 15 amino acids. Germline V gene sequence: CDR1 MGHRA, CDR2 YSYEKL. The V gene end was trimmed by 8 bases and the J gene end by 8 bases; junction bases not matched to a gene: 10.

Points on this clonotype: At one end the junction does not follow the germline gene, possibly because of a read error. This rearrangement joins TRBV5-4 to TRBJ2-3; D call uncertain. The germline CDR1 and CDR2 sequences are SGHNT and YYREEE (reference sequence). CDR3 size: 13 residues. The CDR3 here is CASSLSLSDMQCF. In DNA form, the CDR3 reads TGTGCCAGCAGCTTGAGTCTGTCAGATATGCAGTGTTTT. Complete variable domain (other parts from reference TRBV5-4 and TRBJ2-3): ETGVTQSPTHLIKTRGQQVTLRCSSQSGHNTVSWYQQALGQGPQFIFQYYREEENGRGNFPPRFSGLQFPNYSSELNVNALELDDSALYLCASSLSLSDMQCFGPGTRLTVL.

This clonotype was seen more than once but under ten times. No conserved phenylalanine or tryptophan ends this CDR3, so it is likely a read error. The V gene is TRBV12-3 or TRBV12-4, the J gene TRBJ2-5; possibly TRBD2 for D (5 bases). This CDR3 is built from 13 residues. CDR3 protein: CASSLTVGGTQYL. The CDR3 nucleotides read TGTGCTAGCAGTTTAACGGTTGGAGGGACCCAGTACCTC.

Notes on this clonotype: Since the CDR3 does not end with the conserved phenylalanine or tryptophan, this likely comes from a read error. Here the CDR3 DNA reads TGTGCCGGCAGTTCCACTTATAGCGGGGTCTCCTACAATGAGCAGTTCTTG. The encoded protein is CAGSSTYSGVSYNEQFL. This chain uses TRBV11-2 with TRBJ2-1, with 8 bases lining up with TRBD2. The length of the CDR3 is 17 residues. Per the germline V gene, CDR1 is SGHAT and CDR2 is FQNNGV.

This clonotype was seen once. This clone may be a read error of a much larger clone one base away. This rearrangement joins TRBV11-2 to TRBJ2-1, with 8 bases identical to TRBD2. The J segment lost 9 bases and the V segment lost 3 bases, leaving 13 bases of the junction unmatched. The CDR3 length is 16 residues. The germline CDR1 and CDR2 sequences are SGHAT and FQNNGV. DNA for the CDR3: TGTGCCAGCAGCTTGGATATCGGACTAGCCACGAGTGAGCAGTTCTTC. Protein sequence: CASSLDIGLATSEQFF. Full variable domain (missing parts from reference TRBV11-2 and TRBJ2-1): EAGVAQSPRYKIIEKRQSVAFWCNPISGHATLYWYQQILGQGPKLLIQFQNNGVVDDSQLPKDRFSAERLKGVDSTLKIQPAKLEDSAVYLCASSLDIGLATSEQFFGPGTRLTVL.

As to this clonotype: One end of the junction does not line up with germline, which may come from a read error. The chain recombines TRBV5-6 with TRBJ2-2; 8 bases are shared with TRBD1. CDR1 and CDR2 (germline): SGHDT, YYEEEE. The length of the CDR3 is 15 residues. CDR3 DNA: TGTGCCAGCACTCCCGGGACAGGAGTCACCGGGGAGTTGTTTTTT. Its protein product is CASTPGTGVTGELFF.